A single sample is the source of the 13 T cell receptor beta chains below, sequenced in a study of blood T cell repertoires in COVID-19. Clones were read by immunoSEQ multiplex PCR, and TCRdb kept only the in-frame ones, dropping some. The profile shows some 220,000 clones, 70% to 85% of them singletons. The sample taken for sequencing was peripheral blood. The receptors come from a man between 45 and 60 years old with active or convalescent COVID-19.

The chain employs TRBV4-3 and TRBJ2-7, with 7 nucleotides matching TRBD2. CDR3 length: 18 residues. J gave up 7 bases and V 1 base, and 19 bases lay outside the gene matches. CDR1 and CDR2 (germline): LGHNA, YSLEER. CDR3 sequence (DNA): TGCGCCAGCAGCCAAGTATTCGGTGCATCGGGGCCGGGGGGTGAGCAGTACTTC. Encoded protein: CASSQVFGASGPGGEQYF.

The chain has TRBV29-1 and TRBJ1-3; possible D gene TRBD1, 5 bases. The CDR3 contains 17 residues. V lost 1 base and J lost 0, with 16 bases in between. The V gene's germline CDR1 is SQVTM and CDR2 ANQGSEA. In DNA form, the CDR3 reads TGCAGCGTTGAAGTTTACCGGGACTGGTACTCTGGAAACACCATATATTTT. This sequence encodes CSVEVYRDWYSGNTIYF.

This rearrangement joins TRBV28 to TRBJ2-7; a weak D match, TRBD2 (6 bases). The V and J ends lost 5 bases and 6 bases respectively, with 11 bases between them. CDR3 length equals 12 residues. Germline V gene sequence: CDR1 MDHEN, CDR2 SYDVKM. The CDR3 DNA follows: TGTGCCAGCAGTATTGGGACTTCCGAGCAGTACTTC. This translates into CASSIGTSEQYF.

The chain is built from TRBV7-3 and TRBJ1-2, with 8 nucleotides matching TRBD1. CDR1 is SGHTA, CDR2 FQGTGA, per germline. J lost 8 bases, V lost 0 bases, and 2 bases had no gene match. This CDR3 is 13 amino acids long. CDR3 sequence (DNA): TGTGCCAGCAGCTTAACGGACAGGGTGGGCTACACCTTC. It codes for CASSLTDRVGYTF.

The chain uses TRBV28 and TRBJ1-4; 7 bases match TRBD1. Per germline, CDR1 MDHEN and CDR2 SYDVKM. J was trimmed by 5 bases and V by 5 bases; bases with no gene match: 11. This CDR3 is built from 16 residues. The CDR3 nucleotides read TGTGCCAGCAGTCCCCTCCGACAGGGACAAAATGAAAAACTGTTTTTT. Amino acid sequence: CASSPLRQGQNEKLFF.

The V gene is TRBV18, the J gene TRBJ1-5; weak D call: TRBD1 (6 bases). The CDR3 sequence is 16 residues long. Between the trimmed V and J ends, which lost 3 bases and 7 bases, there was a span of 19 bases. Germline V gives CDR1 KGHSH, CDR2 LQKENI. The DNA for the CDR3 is TGTGCCAGCTCACCCTTGCAGATAGGGGGGGCACAGCCCCAGCATTTT. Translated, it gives CASSPLQIGGAQPQHF.

The CDR3 protein is CASTWGGGEADTQYF. CDR3 sequence (DNA): TGTGCCAGCACTTGGGGCGGGGGGGAGGCAGATACGCAGTATTTT. The chain uses TRBV4-2 and TRBJ2-3, with 9 bases identical to TRBD2. There are 15 residues in the CDR3. Trimming took 7 bases from V and 4 from J; bases not matched to a gene: 9. CDR1 LGHNA and CDR2 YNFKEQ come from the germline V gene.

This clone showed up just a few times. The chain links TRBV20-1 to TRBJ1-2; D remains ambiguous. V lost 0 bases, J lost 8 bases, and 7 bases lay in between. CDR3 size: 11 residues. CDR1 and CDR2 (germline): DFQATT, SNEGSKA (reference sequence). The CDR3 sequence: CSARDLEGYTF. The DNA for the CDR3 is TGCAGTGCTAGAGATCTAGAAGGCTACACCTTC.

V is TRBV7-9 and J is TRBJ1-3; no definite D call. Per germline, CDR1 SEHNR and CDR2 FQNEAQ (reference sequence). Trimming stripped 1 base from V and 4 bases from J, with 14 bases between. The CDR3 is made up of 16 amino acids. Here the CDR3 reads CASSLGGLRSGNTIYF. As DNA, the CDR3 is TGTGCCAGCAGCTTAGGCGGGCTCAGATCCGGAAACACCATATATTTT.

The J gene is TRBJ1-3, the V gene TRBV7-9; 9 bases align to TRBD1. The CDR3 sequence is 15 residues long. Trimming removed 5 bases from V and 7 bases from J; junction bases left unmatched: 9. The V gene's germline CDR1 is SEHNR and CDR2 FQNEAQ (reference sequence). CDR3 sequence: CASSHRGTGRNTIYF. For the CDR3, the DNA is TGTGCCAGCAGCCACCGCGGGACAGGGAGGAACACCATATATTTT.

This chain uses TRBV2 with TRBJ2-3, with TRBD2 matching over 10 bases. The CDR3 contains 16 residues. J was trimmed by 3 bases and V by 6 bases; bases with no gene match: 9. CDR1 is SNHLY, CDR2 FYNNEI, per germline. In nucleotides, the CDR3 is TGTGCCAGCAGCTTAACCGGGACTAGCGAGACAGATACGCAGTATTTT. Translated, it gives CASSLTGTSETDTQYF. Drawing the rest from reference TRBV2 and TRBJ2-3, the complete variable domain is EPEVTQTPSHQVTQMGQEVILRCVPISNHLYFYWYRQILGQKVEFLVSFYNNEISEKSEIFDDQFSVERPDGSNFTLKIRSTKLEDSAMYFCASSLTGTSETDTQYFGPGTRLTVL.

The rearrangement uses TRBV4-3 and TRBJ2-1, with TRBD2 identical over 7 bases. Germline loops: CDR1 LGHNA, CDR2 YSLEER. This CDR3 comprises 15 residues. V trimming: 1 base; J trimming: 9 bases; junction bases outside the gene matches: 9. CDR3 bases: TGCGCCAGCAGCCAAGGCACGACTAGCTTAGGTGAGCAGTTCTTC. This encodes CASSQGTTSLGEQFF.

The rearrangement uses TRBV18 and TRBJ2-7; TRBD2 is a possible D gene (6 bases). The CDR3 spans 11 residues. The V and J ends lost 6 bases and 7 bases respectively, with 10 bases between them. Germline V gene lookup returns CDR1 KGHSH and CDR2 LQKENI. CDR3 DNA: TGTGCCAGCTCGTCCGGGGGAGAGCAGTACTTC. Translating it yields CASSSGGEQYF.